Shown below are 17 T cell receptor beta chains from a single sample sequenced in a study of T cell repertoires in cytomegalovirus infection. TCRdb independently ran MiXCR on the reads; one entry per CDR3 protein. The table shows 85,000 to 130,000 distinct CDR3 sequences, with under 25% occurring only once. Material for sequencing was CD8+ T cells from PBMCs. The receptors derive from a human donor in good health (CMV status not recorded). Some clones in this sample may be carry-over from other donors' samples.

The CDR3 sequence: CASSIAERANYEQYF. The DNA of the CDR3 is TGTGCCAGTAGTATAGCGGAGCGGGCGAACTACGAGCAGTACTTC. This chain joins TRBV19 and TRBJ2-7; perhaps TRBD2 as D (6 bases). The CDR3 runs 15 residues. Trimming took 1 base from V and 3 from J, leaving 13 bases between them. Germline lookup yields CDR1 LNHDA and CDR2 SQIVND (reference sequence). Using reference TRBV19 and TRBJ2-7 for the parts outside the CDR3, the full variable domain is DGGITQSPKYLFRKEGQNVTLSCEQNLNHDAMYWYRQDPGQGLRLIYYSQIVNDFQKGDIAEGYSVSREKKESFPLTVTSAQKNPTAFYLCASSIAERANYEQYFGPGTRLTVT.

The J gene is TRBJ2-7, the V gene TRBV11-1; either TRBD1 or TRBD2 may fit D (7 bases each). The CDR3 sequence is 14 residues long. Germline V CDR1 and CDR2: SGHAT, FQDESV (reference sequence). Trimming took off 3 bases at V and 2 bases at J, with 11 bases between the two ends. The CDR3 DNA sequence: TGTGCCAGCAGCTTTGCAGGGGGGGCCTACGAGCAGTACTTC. It specifies CASSFAGGAYEQYF.

This clonotype was detected ten times or more. This sequence joins TRBV9 and TRBJ2-3; D is unresolved. This CDR3 spans 15 amino acids. The V end was cut by 0 bases, the J end by 0 bases, with 8 bases between. Germline CDR1 reads SGDLS; CDR2 reads YYNGEE. CDR3 nucleotide sequence: TGTGCCAGCAGCGTAGAGGATGGGAGCACAGATACGCAGTATTTT. Protein sequence: CASSVEDGSTDTQYF.

V is TRBV2 and J is TRBJ2-2; D is unclear. The CDR3 runs to 12 residues. Per the germline V gene, CDR1 is SNHLY and CDR2 is FYNNEI. Trimming took 1 base from V and 6 from J, leaving 3 bases between them. CDR3 in amino acids: CASSEGAGELFF. DNA of the CDR3: TGTGCCAGCAGTGAAGGTGCCGGGGAGCTGTTTTTT.

This clonotype was counted at least ten times. This CDR3 reads CASSAARGTDEKLFF. The CDR3 nucleotides read TGTGCCAGCAGCGCGGCCAGAGGGACGGATGAAAAACTGTTTTTT. The V call is TRBV7-7, the J call TRBJ1-4, with D tentatively TRBD1 (5 bases). V was trimmed by 5 bases and J by 6 bases, leaving 16 bases between them. Germline lookup yields CDR1 SSHAT and CDR2 FNYEAQ (reference sequence). This CDR3 region has 15 residues.

The V call is TRBV14, the J call TRBJ2-7; D not resolved. Germline-derived CDR1 and CDR2 are SGHDN and FVKESK. V lost 3 bases, J lost 0 bases, and 6 bases lay in between. The CDR3 is made up of 13 amino acids. CDR3 bases: TGTGCCAGCAGCCAGAGCATCTCCTACGAGCAGTACTTC. Amino acids: CASSQSISYEQYF. Drawing the rest from reference TRBV14 and TRBJ2-7, the complete variable domain is EAGVTQFPSHSVIEKGQTVTLRCDPISGHDNLYWYRRVMGKEIKFLLHFVKESKQDESGMPNNRFLAERTGGTYSTLKVQPAELEDSGVYFCASSQSISYEQYFGPGTRLTVT.

This clonotype was observed many times. The chain uses TRBV7-8 and TRBJ1-5; possible D gene TRBD1, 6 bases. Trimming shortened V by 5 bases and J by 7 bases, and 18 bases separated the two germline ends. The CDR3 loop spans 15 amino acids. Germline V CDR1 and CDR2: SGHVS, FQNEAQ. CDR3: CASSPLVGGEQPQHF. The DNA of the CDR3 is TGTGCCAGCAGCCCACTGGTGGGGGGCGAACAGCCCCAGCATTTT.

The V gene is TRBV5-4, the J gene TRBJ1-2; weak D call: TRBD1 (5 bases). CDR3 size: 16 residues. Trimming took 3 bases from V and 0 from J, leaving 15 bases between them. Per germline, CDR1 SGHNT and CDR2 YYREEE (reference sequence). The CDR3 region has the DNA TGTGCCAGCAGCTCACGCCCGACAGAGACTAACTATGGCTACACCTTC. Its protein is CASSSRPTETNYGYTF.

Many counts were recorded for this clonotype. The chain joins TRBV7-2 to TRBJ2-1; 10 bases are a match to TRBD2. In germline, CDR1 is SGHTA, CDR2 FQGNSA. The CDR3 runs 18 residues. Trimming removed 5 bases from V and 7 bases from J; junction bases left unmatched: 17. The CDR3 is CASSERLAGSPIGNEQFF. CDR3 nucleotide sequence: TGTGCCAGCAGCGAGAGACTAGCGGGCTCCCCCATAGGGAATGAGCAGTTCTTC.

J is TRBJ2-3 and V is TRBV6-1; D gene ambiguous. Trimming removed 3 bases at V and 1 base at J, with 8 bases between. The germline CDR1 and CDR2 sequences are MNHNS and SASEGT. The CDR3 runs to 14 residues. DNA of the CDR3: TGTGCCAGCAGTGACCCTGGCGGCACAGATACGCAGTATTTT. This sequence encodes CASSDPGGTDTQYF.

The chain has TRBV7-9 and TRBJ2-1, with 11 positions matching TRBD1. With V trimmed by 1 base and J by 10 bases, 0 bases remained unmatched. The CDR3 totals 13 residues. Germline CDR1 is SEHNR and CDR2 is FQNEAQ (reference sequence). The DNA of the CDR3 is TGTGCCAGCAGCTTAGGGGACAGGGGGGAGCAGTTCTTC. Translation gives CASSLGDRGEQFF.

This clonotype was detected a few times. J is TRBJ1-1 and V is TRBV19, with 11 nucleotides matching TRBD1. Germline V gives CDR1 LNHDA, CDR2 SQIVND (reference sequence). J lost 4 bases, V lost 5 bases, and 6 bases had no gene match. The CDR3 is 15 amino acids. The CDR3 nucleotides read TGTGCCAGTAGTCTGGACAGGGGGCTTGCCACTGAAGCTTTCTTT. It yields the protein CASSLDRGLATEAFF.

Ten or more counts support this clonotype. This chain connects TRBV11-2 to TRBJ2-2; D remains ambiguous. Trimming stripped 5 bases from V and 0 bases from J, with 10 bases between. CDR1 and CDR2 (germline): SGHAT, FQNNGV. The CDR3 spans 15 residues. CDR3: CASSRLGPNTGELFF. The CDR3, as DNA: TGTGCCAGCAGCCGTCTTGGTCCGAACACCGGGGAGCTGTTTTTT.

Ten or more counts support this clonotype. This chain uses TRBV7-9 with TRBJ2-5; 10 bases fit TRBD2. The length of the CDR3 is 14 residues. The V gene end was trimmed by 7 bases and the J gene end by 3 bases; junction bases not matched to a gene: 5. Germline CDR1 and CDR2: SEHNR and FQNEAQ (reference sequence). This CDR3 is CASKPTSGEETQYF. The CDR3 DNA reads TGTGCCAGCAAGCCTACTAGCGGGGAAGAGACCCAGTACTTC.

This clonotype was picked up a small number of times. The chain combines TRBV12-3 or TRBV12-4 with TRBJ1-2, with unresolved D. With 2 bases removed from V and 3 bases from J, the gap between germline ends came to 13 bases. CDR3 length equals 15 residues. For the CDR3, the DNA is TGTGCCAGCAGTTTAAAGGTCCCGGAGTACTATGGCTACACCTTC. It codes for CASSLKVPEYYGYTF.

This clonotype was picked up many times. This chain joins TRBV7-8 and TRBJ2-1, with D possibly matching TRBD1 (5 bases). Germline lookup yields CDR1 SGHVS and CDR2 FQNEAQ. The CDR3 consists of 17 residues. Trimming removed 1 base at V and 0 bases at J, with 13 bases between. This CDR3 is CASSLEGFRASYNEQFF. CDR3 coding DNA: TGTGCCAGCAGCTTAGAGGGGTTCAGGGCCTCCTACAATGAGCAGTTCTTC. Full variable domain (outside the CDR3, taken from reference TRBV7-8 and TRBJ2-1): GAGVSQSPRYKVAKRGQDVALRCDPISGHVSLFWYQQALGQGPEFLTYFQNEAQLDKSGLPSDRFFAERPEGSVSTLKIQRTQQEDSAVYLCASSLEGFRASYNEQFFGPGTRLTVL.

The CDR3 DNA reads TGTGCCAGCAGCCAAGTCATCTCAAGCCTCTACGAGCAGTACTTC. This translates into CASSQVISSLYEQYF. The chain couples TRBV14 to TRBJ2-7; no definite D call. The CDR3 sequence is 15 residues long. The V and J ends lost 1 base and 3 bases respectively, with 13 bases between them. In germline, CDR1 is SGHDN, CDR2 FVKESK.